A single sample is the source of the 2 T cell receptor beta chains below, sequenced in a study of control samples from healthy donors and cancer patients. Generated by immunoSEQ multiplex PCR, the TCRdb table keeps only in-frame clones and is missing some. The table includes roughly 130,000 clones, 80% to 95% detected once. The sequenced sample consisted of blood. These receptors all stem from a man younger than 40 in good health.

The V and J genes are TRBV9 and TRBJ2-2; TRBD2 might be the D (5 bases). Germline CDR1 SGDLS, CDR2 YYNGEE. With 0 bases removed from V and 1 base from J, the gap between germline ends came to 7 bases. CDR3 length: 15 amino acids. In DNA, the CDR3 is TGTGCCAGCAGCGTAGGAGGGCTGAACACCGGGGAGCTGTTTTTT. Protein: CASSVGGLNTGELFF.

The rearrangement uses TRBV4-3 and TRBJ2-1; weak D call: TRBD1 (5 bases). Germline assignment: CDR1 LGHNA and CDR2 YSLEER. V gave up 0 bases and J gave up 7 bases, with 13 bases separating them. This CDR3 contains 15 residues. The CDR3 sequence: CASSQDQGRVNEQFF. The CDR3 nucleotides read TGCGCCAGCAGCCAAGATCAGGGCAGGGTGAATGAGCAGTTCTTC.